The 10 T cell receptor beta chains given below trace back to one sample, sequenced in a study of blood T cell repertoires in COVID-19. Generated by immunoSEQ multiplex PCR, the TCRdb table keeps only in-frame clones and is missing some. This repertoire shows about 110,000 clones, around 83% found once; its top ten account for roughly 4.1%. Source material: peripheral blood. These receptor sequences come from a woman aged 70-85 years with acute or convalescent COVID-19.

This clone was seen a few times. The chain recombines TRBV29-1 with TRBJ2-1; D is perhaps TRBD2 (5 bases). Trimming took 3 bases from V and 12 from J, leaving 15 bases between them. This CDR3 is 12 amino acids long. Germline V gene data show CDR1 as SQVTM and CDR2 as ANQGSEA. The CDR3 loop is CSVESGQGWQFF. CDR3 nucleotide sequence: TGCAGCGTTGAGAGCGGTCAAGGATGGCAGTTCTTC.

The chain is built from TRBV30 and TRBJ1-4, with D possibly TRBD1 on 6 matching bases. This CDR3 has 21 amino acids. V was trimmed by 0 bases and J by 4 bases, leaving 30 bases between them. Germline V CDR1 and CDR2: GTSNPN, SVGIG (reference sequence). The CDR3: CAWSVLRMLTGPKRGNEKLFF. CDR3 coding DNA: TGTGCCTGGAGTGTCCTGAGAATGTTGACAGGCCCTAAGCGGGGTAATGAAAAACTGTTTTTT.

This sequence joins TRBV19 and TRBJ1-5; no firm D call. CDR1 and CDR2 from the germline V gene are LNHDA and SQIVND (reference sequence). The CDR3 loop spans 15 amino acids. With 3 bases removed from V and 4 bases from J, the gap between germline ends came to 13 bases. The CDR3 nucleotides are TGTGCCAGTAGTATTTTCACAACGGAGAATCAGCCCCAGCATTTT. It specifies CASSIFTTENQPQHF.

The chain employs TRBV5-1 and TRBJ2-2; 13 bases are a match to TRBD2. The junction had 8 bases not matched to a gene; V was cut back by 4 bases and J by 2 bases. Germline lookup yields CDR1 SGHRS and CDR2 YFSETQ. This CDR3 has 18 amino acids. This CDR3 is CASSRRLAGGENTGELFF. CDR3 bases: TGCGCCAGCAGCCGGAGACTAGCGGGAGGCGAAAACACCGGGGAGCTGTTTTTT.

The J gene is TRBJ1-2, the V gene TRBV19, with 8 bases that match TRBD1. This CDR3 has 15 residues. Per germline, CDR1 LNHDA and CDR2 SQIVND (reference sequence). The junction had 7 bases not matched to a gene; V was cut back by 3 bases and J by 4 bases. CDR3: CASSIGQGRSYGYTF. The CDR3 DNA reads as TGTGCCAGTAGTATTGGACAGGGAAGAAGCTATGGCTACACCTTC.

The chain combines TRBV4-3 with TRBJ1-6; TRBD1 matches 8 bases. V trimming: 0 bases; J trimming: 8 bases; junction bases outside the gene matches: 6. The CDR3 length is 16 residues. CDR1 is LGHNA and CDR2 is YSLEER in the germline V gene. The CDR3 nucleotides are TGCGCCAGCAGCCAAGAAGGGTCAGGGGGCCATTCACCCCTCCACTTT. Translating gives CASSQEGSGGHSPLHF.

The V call is TRBV24-1, the J call TRBJ2-2, with 7 bases fitting TRBD1. This CDR3 comprises 15 residues. V was clipped by 6 bases and J by 0 bases; unmatched bases: 3. Looked up from germline, CDR1 is KGHDR and CDR2 is SFDVKD. Here the CDR3 DNA reads TGTGCCACCAGTTGGGGACAGACGAACACCGGGGAGCTGTTTTTT. Residues: CATSWGQTNTGELFF.

This chain connects TRBV27 to TRBJ1-1; 7 nucleotides agree with TRBD1. The CDR3 has 15 residues. Per germline, CDR1 MNHEY and CDR2 SMNVEV (reference sequence). The ends lost 4 bases at V and 3 bases at J; junction bases unmatched: 8. CDR3 amino acids: CASSSDRERDTEAFF. The CDR3 DNA reads TGTGCCAGCAGTTCAGACAGGGAACGAGACACTGAAGCTTTCTTT.

In this sample, this clone turned up once. V usage is TRBV11-2 and J usage is TRBJ2-5, with TRBD2 as a possible D gene (7 bases). The CDR3 extends over 16 amino acids. Trimming stripped 4 bases from V and 5 bases from J, with 20 bases between. The V gene's germline CDR1 is SGHAT and CDR2 FQNNGV. This CDR3 reads CASSSPLGGAGETQYF. The CDR3 region has the DNA TGTGCCAGCAGCTCCCCTTTGGGGGGGGCCGGGGAGACCCAGTACTTC. The whole variable domain, remainder taken from reference TRBV11-2 and TRBJ2-5, is EAGVAQSPRYKIIEKRQSVAFWCNPISGHATLYWYQQILGQGPKLLIQFQNNGVVDDSQLPKDRFSAERLKGVDSTLKIQPAKLEDSAVYLCASSSPLGGAGETQYFGPGTRLLVL.

This clone was found a few times. The V and J genes are TRBV24-1 and TRBJ2-3; the match to TRBD1 covers 7 bases. From germline, CDR1 is KGHDR and CDR2 SFDVKD. Trimming at V came to 7 bases and at J to 1 base, leaving 4 bases not matched to a gene. This CDR3 spans 14 amino acids. The CDR3 here is CATSPGTGTDTQYF. The CDR3 DNA reads as TGTGCCACCAGCCCCGGGACAGGCACAGATACGCAGTATTTT.